This TCR beta chain was captured by sequencing in a study of blood T cell repertoires in COVID-19 (dated by TCRdb to about 2020). Turning to the overall study: Collaborator samples came from the United States, Italy and Spain and covered acute and convalescent phases of COVID-19. Sample metadata almost always included a de-identified subject ID, COVID-19 status, age in years and sex. A freely available public database, intended as a resource for researchers studying the immune response to SARS-CoV-2, is where the repertoires were released. The dataset comprised deeply sampled blood TCRbeta repertoires from subjects exposed to, actively infected with, or recovered from COVID-19. Samples came from the ongoing ImmuneRACE study (first 160 participants) plus 1,254 subjects from 6 global collaborators. HLA class I and class II types, where available, came from metadata supplied by the sample provider rather than from assay-based typing. The prospective study material was composed of cDNA or gDNA derived from T cells, B-cell-depleted T cells, or PBMCs. Here is what the overall study found, with its caveats: The quantity of clinical and demographic metadata differed by source and by participant and was supplied without curation.

The CDR3 runs 15 residues from the cysteine to the phenylalanine. Here the CDR3 DNA is all that survives: 45 bases in frame from base 1. CDR1 SGHRS and CDR2 YFSETQ are derived from the germline V gene. For this chain, trimming is 0 bases at the V end and 3 bases at the J end, and the number of junction bases without a gene match is 5. The immunoSEQ Assay, a bias-controlled multiplex PCR, was used to amplify TCRbeta CDR3 regions from genomic DNA. The source study handled its data this way. The number of nucleated cells in each sample was estimated from the amplification of reference gene primers within the assay. Sequence reads were collapsed and filtered to measure the absolute abundance of every unique TCRbeta CDR3 rearrangement. For each sample, productive Simpson clonality was calculated as the square root of Simpson's diversity index across productive rearrangements. The source is immuneACCESS, and TCRdb retained only in-frame sequences with V and J called. Part of the clones is not carried over; for the studies checked, unresolved V genes explain less than half of this, and the remainder is unexplained. V and J calls and clone size follow that table, whereas D and trimming were derived from the DNA. In all, the sample holds approximately 240,000 clones, and about 90% of those were seen once. Around 2% of the sample is in the top ten clones.

Concerning this clone itself: Its antigen is still unknown. No much larger clone is present one base from it, and per-base qualities are unavailable.

Participants in the prospective study were aged about 18 to 90 years, lived in 20 to 30 United States geographic areas, and enrolled through a virtual design. To assign participants to cohorts, the prospective study relied on clinical history that participants themselves reported in a screening survey and a study questionnaire. Recovered participants in ImmuneRACE Cohort 3 were defined as having two consecutive negative NP/OP PCR tests, clearance from a healthcare professional, or resolution of symptoms. In the prospective study, mobile phlebotomists collected whole blood, serum and a nasopharyngeal or oropharyngeal swab from each participant. Prospective study participants could optionally give additional blood draws and questionnaires over an approximately 2-month period. Before DNA extraction, prospective study blood samples were shipped either frozen or at room temperature.

The sequence came from a woman between 18 and 29 years old who had recovered from COVID-19. What was sequenced was PBMCs or T cells enriched from blood (not recorded which). The chain joins TRBV5-1 to TRBJ2-7; TRBD1 lines up with 8 middle nucleotides. For the CDR3, the sequence is CASSLGRGQVYEQYF. Read as DNA, the sequence is TGCGCCAGCAGCTTGGGGCGGGGACAGGTCTACGAGCAGTACTTC.